This T cell receptor (beta chain) was retrieved from a study of Graves' ophthalmopathy and Graves' hyperthyroidism. General study points: It was with approximately 70% sensitivity and around 72% specificity that the model predicted ophthalmopathy progression. Blood shared most expanded thyroid clonotypes above 0.001 frequency.

The TCR beta CDR3 regions underwent amplification from RNA transcripts. An initial RT-PCR round employing HTBI primers preceded a second-round multiplex PCR. TCRdb reanalysed the multiplex PCR reads using MiXCR and keeps one entry per CDR3 protein. The sample includes over a million distinct CDR3 sequences, 35% to 45% seen only once; the top ten take 11%. Germline CDR1 SGHRS, CDR2 YFSETQ. The CDR3 consists of 17 residues. New diagnoses, under 2 months' duration, and ages 18 to 65 characterized the hyperthyroidism patients. Comments on this clonotype: The target antigen is unknown. The junction does not match germline at one end; this may be a read error.

The chain uses TRBV5-1 and TRBJ2-5, with 14 nucleotides matching TRBD2. This clonotype originated in an adult man with Graves' hyperthyroidism. Sequenced: peripheral blood or thyroid tissue (not recorded which). The CDR3 region is CASSLGTSGSVRETQYF. The CDR3 DNA is TGTGCCAGCAGCCTCGGGACTAGCGGGAGCGTAAGGGAGACCCAGTACTTC.